Following are 32 T cell receptor beta chains from one sample sequenced in a study of blood T cells in healthy people across ages. PCR was performed a second time for about 6 to 12 cycles using a sample-barcoded 5' primer and a J-beta primer mix. TCRdb reanalysed the 5' RACE reads using MiXCR and keeps one entry per CDR3 protein. In the table there are about 800,000 distinct CDR3 sequences, 35% to 50% of which are singletons. The sample was blood. The receptors originated from a man at least 80 years old in good health.

The chain employs TRBV7-2 and TRBJ2-7; D is perhaps TRBD1 or TRBD2 (6 bases each). Germline CDR1 is SGHTA and CDR2 is FQGNSA. Trimming took 5 bases from V and 3 from J, leaving 17 bases between them. This CDR3 region has 15 residues. Here the CDR3 DNA reads TGTGCCAGCAGCCTGGGGGCTAGCGTGGGCTACGAGCAGTACTTC. This gives the protein CASSLGASVGYEQYF.

The table lists this clonotype with a count of one. The rearrangement uses TRBV6-2 or TRBV6-3 and TRBJ1-1; D is undetermined. V shed 6 bases and J shed 11 bases, with 13 bases lying between them. The germline CDR1 and CDR2 sequences are MNHEY and SVGEGT. The CDR3 is 11 residues long. In DNA, the CDR3 is TGTGCCAGCAGCGCACGAGGCAAGGCTTTCTTT. Amino acids: CASSARGKAFF.

As concerns this clonotype: One end of the junction fails to match germline, which may point to a read error. The chain joins TRBV20-1 to TRBJ2-7, with TRBD1 identical over 8 bases. With the DNA end fitting TRBJ2-5 better, the J assignment may be wrong. From germline, CDR1 is DFQATT and CDR2 SNEGSKA (reference sequence). The CDR3 runs to 14 residues. CDR3 DNA: TGCGGTGCTAGAGATGGGGGAGGACAGGGGACCCAGTACTTC. It yields the protein CGARDGGGQGTQYF.

The chain recombines TRBV29-1 with TRBJ2-1; 7 positions match TRBD2. The J call may be incorrect, as the DNA end agrees better with TRBJ2-7. Germline V gene lookup returns CDR1 SQVTM and CDR2 ANQGSEA. The CDR3 has 16 amino acids. The CDR3 protein is CSVVLAGEDSYNEQYF. CDR3 sequence (DNA): TGCAGCGTTGTGTTAGCGGGCGAAGACTCCTACAATGAGCAGTACTTC.

The genes are TRBV7-2 and TRBJ2-1; 12 bases fit TRBD2. Germline V CDR1 and CDR2: SGHTA, FQGNSA. J was trimmed by 10 bases and V by 7 bases; bases with no gene match: 11. The CDR3 length is 15 residues. For the CDR3, the DNA is TGTGCCAGCACTAGCGGGAGGGCCCCCTTCGTGGAGCAGTTCTTC. Encoded protein: CASTSGRAPFVEQFF. Complete variable domain (other parts from reference TRBV7-2 and TRBJ2-1): GAGVSQSPSNKVTEKGKDVELRCDPISGHTALYWYRQSLGQGLEFLIYFQGNSAPDKSGLPSDRFSAERTGGSVSTLTIQRTQQEDSAVYLCASTSGRAPFVEQFFGPGTRLTVL.

The chain uses TRBV29-1 and TRBJ2-6; D is ambiguous. In germline, CDR1 is SQVTM, CDR2 ANQGSEA. V was trimmed by 5 bases and J by 4 bases, leaving 9 bases between them. This CDR3 spans 13 amino acids. CDR3 in DNA: TGCAGCGTTTGGGGAACCGGGGCCAACGTCCTGACTTTC. Translation gives CSVWGTGANVLTF.

The V gene is TRBV28, the J gene TRBJ2-7, with 11 bases lining up with TRBD1. Germline CDR1 MDHEN, CDR2 SYDVKM. The CDR3 runs to 15 residues. Unmatched junction bases numbered 5, after V lost 5 bases and J lost 2 bases. The CDR3 here is CASSPGQGGPYEQYF. The CDR3 DNA reads as TGTGCCAGCAGTCCGGGACAGGGGGGGCCCTACGAGCAGTACTTC. The full variable domain, rest sourced from reference TRBV28 and TRBJ2-7, is DVKVTQSSRYLVKRTGEKVFLECVQDMDHENMFWYRQDPGLGLRLIYFSYDVKMKEKGDIPEGYSVSREKKERFSLILESASTNQTSMYLCASSPGQGGPYEQYFGPGTRLTVT.

This chain joins TRBV6-1 and TRBJ1-5; 8 bases are shared with TRBD1. V lost 8 bases and J lost 6; bases outside the gene matches: 6. The CDR3 length is 13 residues. Germline V lookup: CDR1 MNHNS, CDR2 SASEGT. The CDR3 loop reads CASFAGGGQPQHF. In DNA form, the CDR3 reads TGTGCCAGCTTCGCAGGGGGCGGTCAGCCCCAGCATTTT.

J is TRBJ2-1 and V is TRBV20-1, with 8 bases fitting TRBD1. This CDR3 contains 13 residues. V was pared by 0 bases and J by 10 bases, with 5 bases of the junction left unmatched. Per germline, CDR1 DFQATT and CDR2 SNEGSKA (reference sequence). The chain's CDR3 is CSARDFRTGEQFF. The DNA for the CDR3 is TGCAGTGCTAGAGATTTCAGGACAGGGGAGCAGTTCTTC.

This clonotype was observed a handful of times. This chain joins TRBV20-1 and TRBJ2-5; 8 positions agree with TRBD1. Germline loops: CDR1 DFQATT, CDR2 SNEGSKA (reference sequence). V lost 5 bases, J lost 1 base, and 9 bases stayed unmatched. This CDR3 contains 15 residues. The CDR3 loop is CSALPGQGAQETQYF. The CDR3 DNA is TGCAGTGCTCTCCCGGGGCAGGGGGCCCAAGAGACCCAGTACTTC.

V gene TRBV9 combines with J gene TRBJ1-4; D might be TRBD1 (5 bases). Trimming removed 3 bases at V and 7 bases at J, with 13 bases between. CDR3 length: 14 residues. Germline V gene data show CDR1 as SGDLS and CDR2 as YYNGEE. CDR3 bases: TGTGCCAGCAGCGATGGGGGAAGAGGTGAAAAACTGTTTTTT. The encoded protein is CASSDGGRGEKLFF.

This sequence joins TRBV29-1 and TRBJ2-5; 7 bases agree with TRBD1. This CDR3 comprises 13 residues. Germline CDR1 and CDR2: SQVTM and ANQGSEA. With 7 bases clipped from V and 0 bases from J, the junction kept 5 bases outside the gene matches. Here the CDR3 reads CSALTGNQETQYF. The DNA for the CDR3 is TGCAGCGCCTTGACAGGGAACCAAGAGACCCAGTACTTC.

This rearrangement joins TRBV24-1 to TRBJ2-5; D perhaps matches TRBD2 (7 bases). This CDR3 is built from 13 residues. Germline V CDR1 and CDR2: KGHDR, SFDVKD. The germline V and J ends were trimmed by 5 bases and 5 bases, with 11 bases remaining between them. This CDR3 is CATSVGGLETQYF. The CDR3 DNA sequence: TGTGCCACCAGTGTGGGGGGGCTGGAGACCCAGTACTTC.

This chain connects TRBV29-1 to TRBJ1-1, with a possible D match to TRBD1 (5 bases). Deletions cut 5 bases from V and 7 bases from J, with 17 bases between. CDR1 and CDR2 (germline): SQVTM, ANQGSEA. The CDR3 sequence is 13 residues long. The CDR3 loop reads CSVLFGGGSEAFF. The CDR3, as DNA: TGCAGCGTTCTTTTCGGGGGTGGGAGTGAAGCTTTCTTT.

V usage is TRBV20-1 and J usage is TRBJ2-7; weak D call: TRBD2 (5 bases). The J call may be in error: the DNA end matches TRBJ2-5 better. Germline CDR1 reads DFQATT; CDR2 reads SNEGSKA (reference sequence). The CDR3 loop spans 13 amino acids. CDR3 in amino acids: CSAVRATKETQYF. DNA for the CDR3: TGCAGTGCCGTGCGTGCGACTAAAGAGACCCAGTACTTC.

This clonotype was counted between two and nine times. The chain carries TRBV24-1 and TRBJ2-3; the D gene is possibly TRBD1 (5 bases). The CDR3 is 14 amino acids. Trimming shortened V by 4 bases and J by 5 bases, and 12 bases separated the two germline ends. Looked up from germline, CDR1 is KGHDR and CDR2 is SFDVKD. The CDR3 sequence: CATSDPRRGDTQYF. The CDR3 coding sequence is TGTGCCACCAGTGACCCCAGAAGGGGAGATACGCAGTATTTT.

The chain uses TRBV28 and TRBJ2-1, with TRBD1 identical over 8 bases. The DNA end lines up better with TRBJ2-7; the J call may be wrong. Germline V gives CDR1 MDHEN, CDR2 SYDVKM. The CDR3 runs to 15 residues. The CDR3 nucleotides are TGTGCCAGCAGTTTTCACGGACAGGGACCTAAGGAGCAGTACTTC. It specifies CASSFHGQGPKEQYF.

Details on this clonotype: A much larger clone lies a single base off, so this may be a read error. The chain employs TRBV10-3 and TRBJ2-3; D not resolved. The CDR3 spans 14 residues. Germline V gene lookup returns CDR1 ENHRY and CDR2 SYGVKD. CDR3 bases: TGTACCATCAGCGACGCCAGCGGCACAGATACGCAGTATTTT. This codes for CTISDASGTDTQYF.

This clonotype was seen many times. The chain employs TRBV7-2 and TRBJ2-7; TRBD2 might be the D (5 bases). The CDR3 consists of 15 residues. Trimming left V 5 bases short and J 3 bases short, with 17 bases between. The germline V gene has CDR1 SGHTA and CDR2 FQGNSA. CDR3 sequence reads: CASSPGSGLNYEQYF. The DNA for the CDR3 is TGTGCCAGCAGCCCGGGGTCCGGACTGAACTACGAGCAGTACTTC.

The chain carries TRBV25-1 and TRBJ2-5; the D gene could be TRBD1 or TRBD2 (6 bases each). The germline gives CDR1 MGHDK, CDR2 SYGVNS. The CDR3 contains 14 residues. V was trimmed by 4 bases and J by 5 bases, leaving 14 bases between them. This chain's CDR3 is CASSGRRGAETQYF. CDR3 nucleotides: TGTGCCAGCAGTGGACGTAGGGGGGCCGAGACCCAGTACTTC.

This clonotype was observed at least ten times. The germline gene is not matched at one end of the junction; a read error may be the cause. The chain is built from TRBV29-1 and TRBJ2-7; D is undetermined. CDR3 length equals 15 residues. The V gene's germline CDR1 is SQVTM and CDR2 ANQGSEA. The CDR3 DNA reads as TGCAGCGTGGAAGAACTAAGGAGTACGTCCTACGAGCAGTACTTC. This codes for CSVEELRSTSYEQYF.

This clonotype came up many times. This chain joins TRBV7-2 and TRBJ2-2; D is ambiguous. V lost 3 bases and J 6 bases, leaving 14 bases between the germline ends. Germline CDR1 reads SGHTA; CDR2 reads FQGNSA. The CDR3 covers 15 residues. The CDR3 sequence is CASSFLVANAGELFF. The DNA of the CDR3 is TGTGCCAGCAGCTTCCTCGTGGCGAATGCCGGGGAGCTGTTTTTT.

This clonotype was seen a few times. J is TRBJ2-7 and V is TRBV28, with D hard to call. The CDR3 runs 13 residues. Germline-derived CDR1 and CDR2 are MDHEN and SYDVKM. V was trimmed by 8 bases and J by 2 bases, leaving 13 bases between them. This chain's CDR3 is CASFSEGPYEQYF. CDR3 in DNA: TGTGCCAGCTTCTCAGAAGGGCCCTACGAGCAGTACTTC. The whole variable domain, filled in from reference TRBV28 and TRBJ2-7, reads DVKVTQSSRYLVKRTGEKVFLECVQDMDHENMFWYRQDPGLGLRLIYFSYDVKMKEKGDIPEGYSVSREKKERFSLILESASTNQTSMYLCASFSEGPYEQYFGPGTRLTVT.

This clonotype was recorded a few times. The chain has TRBV6-2 or TRBV6-3 and TRBJ2-7, with 8 bases aligning to TRBD2. Germline values: CDR1 MNHEY, CDR2 SVGEGT. This CDR3 contains 15 residues. With V trimmed by 2 bases and J by 7 bases, 10 bases remained unmatched. CDR3 residues: CASSYGSGIYNEQYF. Written as DNA, the CDR3 is TGTGCCAGCAGTTACGGTAGCGGGATCTACAATGAGCAGTACTTC.

The J gene is TRBJ1-5, the V gene TRBV24-1, with D uncertain. Germline CDR1 reads KGHDR; CDR2 reads SFDVKD. The CDR3 is 15 residues long. The V end was cut by 4 bases, the J end by 0 bases, with 9 bases between. CDR3 region: CATSDPKTSNQPQHF. CDR3 nucleotides: TGTGCCACCAGTGACCCGAAGACTAGCAATCAGCCCCAGCATTTT.

V and J are TRBV6-1 and TRBJ2-6; no firm D call. V was pared by 1 base and J by 0 bases, with 4 bases between. The CDR3 spans 15 residues. CDR1 MNHNS and CDR2 SASEGT come from the germline V gene. Here the CDR3 reads CASSEGASGANVLTF. In DNA form, the CDR3 reads TGTGCCAGCAGTGAAGGAGCCTCTGGGGCCAACGTCCTGACTTTC.

The chain uses TRBV7-2 and TRBJ2-5, with TRBD2 identical over 8 bases. Per germline, CDR1 SGHTA and CDR2 FQGNSA. The CDR3 sequence is 13 residues long. J gave up 4 bases and V 6 bases, and 4 bases lay outside the gene matches. The CDR3 DNA reads TGTGCCAGCAGTCGGGGGGGGGCAGAGACCCAGTACTTC. It is translated as CASSRGGAETQYF. The entire variable domain, with the rest obtained from reference TRBV7-2 and TRBJ2-5, is as follows: GAGVSQSPSNKVTEKGKDVELRCDPISGHTALYWYRQSLGQGLEFLIYFQGNSAPDKSGLPSDRFSAERTGGSVSTLTIQRTQQEDSAVYLCASSRGGAETQYFGPGTRLLVL.

V and J are TRBV29-1 and TRBJ2-2; weak D call: TRBD2 (6 bases). The CDR3 spans 13 residues. V was pared by 5 bases and J by 0 bases, with 7 bases between. CDR1 and CDR2 (germline): SQVTM, ANQGSEA. CDR3 in DNA: TGCAGCGTTACTAGCTCGAACACCGGGGAGCTGTTTTTT. This sequence encodes CSVTSSNTGELFF.

As concerns this clonotype: Just one base apart from a much larger clone, this may be a read error. This chain connects TRBV27 to TRBJ2-6, with D unclear. Germline CDR1 reads MNHEY; CDR2 reads SMNVEV (reference sequence). CDR3 length: 14 amino acids. Trimming removed 5 bases from V and 0 bases from J, with 5 bases in between. DNA for the CDR3: TGTGCCAGCAGTCATAGCTCTGGGGCCAACGTCCTGACTTTC. Its translation is CASSHSSGANVLTF.

The chain links TRBV29-1 to TRBJ2-3; a possible D gene is TRBD1 (6 bases). Trimming cost V 5 bases and J 1 base, with 13 bases left between them. The germline V gene has CDR1 SQVTM and CDR2 ANQGSEA. This CDR3 spans 14 amino acids. The CDR3 is CSVQRGSGTDTQYF. In DNA form, the CDR3 reads TGCAGCGTTCAGAGGGGGTCGGGCACAGATACGCAGTATTTT.

This clonotype was counted between two and nine times. The V gene is TRBV20-1, the J gene TRBJ1-5; D not resolved. The length of the CDR3 is 17 residues. The germline V gene has CDR1 DFQATT and CDR2 SNEGSKA (reference sequence). V gave up 4 bases and J gave up 3 bases, with 22 bases separating them. The CDR3 here is CSAINTRTGGNNQPQHF. DNA of the CDR3: TGCAGTGCTATAAATACAAGGACCGGAGGGAACAATCAGCCCCAGCATTTT.

About this clonotype: Being one base from a much bigger clone, this may be a read error. The chain recombines TRBV6-6 with TRBJ1-4; 10 bases fit TRBD1. This CDR3 comprises 15 residues. Germline assignment: CDR1 MNHNY and CDR2 SVGAGI (reference sequence). CDR3 nucleotides: TGTGCCTGCAGTCCTGGGGACAGGGGTAATGAAAAACTGTTTTTT. Encoded protein: CACSPGDRGNEKLFF.